The present TCR beta chain was sequenced within a study of blood T cell repertoires in COVID-19. Profiling relied on immunoSEQ multiplex PCR, and the TCRdb table lists in-frame clones only, not all of them. There are about 100,000 clones in the sample; 90% to 95% occur only once, and 0.85% to 1% lies in the top ten. J was trimmed by 0 bases and V by 4 bases; bases with no gene match: 7. The CDR3 loop spans 16 amino acids. Germline assignment: CDR1 SGHRS and CDR2 YFSETQ. The receptor comes from a man aged 55-75 years with acute or convalescent COVID-19. The rearrangement links TRBV5-1 to TRBJ1-3; 7 nucleotides agree with TRBD1. The sample taken for sequencing was peripheral blood. CDR3 sequence reads: CASSPPTGLSGNTIYF. The CDR3 coding sequence is TGCGCCAGCAGCCCCCCGACAGGGCTCTCTGGAAACACCATATATTTT.